Below, 9 T cell receptor beta chains from the same sample are listed, as sequenced in a study of radiotherapy plus CTLA-4 blockade in lung cancer. TCRdb's copy holds only in-frame clones and misses some; the assay was immunoSEQ multiplex PCR. The sample carries 90,000 or so clones, about 83% recorded once. This material consisted of peripheral blood, taken from a patient treated with radiotherapy plus ipilimumab. These receptors all come from a human donor with non-small cell lung cancer who had stable disease on radiotherapy plus ipilimumab.

The chain combines TRBV5-1 with TRBJ1-2, with D hard to call. This CDR3 is built from 14 residues. Germline V gene sequence: CDR1 SGHRS, CDR2 YFSETQ. With 3 bases removed from V and 5 bases from J, the gap between germline ends came to 14 bases. The CDR3 region has the DNA TGCGCCAGCAGCTCGGACGCCCCGGCGTATGGCTACACCTTC. Translated, it gives CASSSDAPAYGYTF. Combining the CDR3 with reference TRBV5-1 and TRBJ1-2 gives the whole variable domain KAGVTQTPRYLIKTRGQQVTLSCSPISGHRSVSWYQQTPGQGLQFLFEYFSETQRNKGNFPGRFSGRQFSNSRSEMNVSTLELGDSALYLCASSSDAPAYGYTFGSGTRLTVV.

This chain joins TRBV5-8 and TRBJ2-1, with D maybe TRBD1 (7 bases). The CDR3 loop spans 15 amino acids. Between the trimmed V and J ends, which lost 0 bases and 6 bases, there was a span of 13 bases. Per germline, CDR1 SGHTS and CDR2 YDEGEE. Written as DNA, the CDR3 is TGTGCCAGCAGCTTGGAGCAGGGGGGAAGCAATGAGCAGTTCTTC. Translation: CASSLEQGGSNEQFF.

V gene TRBV5-1 combines with J gene TRBJ2-4, with 7 bases matching TRBD2. The CDR3 loop spans 14 amino acids. Germline V gives CDR1 SGHRS, CDR2 YFSETQ. V trimming: 2 bases; J trimming: 8 bases; junction bases outside the gene matches: 7. CDR3 protein: CASSLAGPQDIQYF. Here the CDR3 DNA reads TGCGCCAGCAGCTTAGCGGGGCCCCAGGACATTCAGTACTTC.

This clone was picked up one time. This sequence joins TRBV12-5 and TRBJ2-1; D is ambiguous. CDR1 and CDR2 from the germline V gene are LGHNT and FRNRAP. The CDR3 loop spans 13 amino acids. V lost 4 bases and J 3 bases, leaving 7 bases between the germline ends. CDR3 DNA: TGTGCTAGTGGTTCCGGGCTCTACAATGAGCAGTTCTTC. Its translation is CASGSGLYNEQFF.

Concerning this clone itself: Its ends do not fully match the called genes, so a read error is possible. The rearrangement uses TRBV2 and TRBJ1-2; D perhaps matches TRBD1 (5 bases). The CDR3 consists of 17 residues. Germline loops: CDR1 SNHLY, CDR2 FYNNEI. CDR3 region: CASSEMGTLAAKYGYTF. CDR3 sequence (DNA): TGTGCCAGCAGTGAAATGGGGACTTTAGCGGCTAAGTATGGCTACACCTTC.

The chain employs TRBV30 and TRBJ1-1; unclear D gene. The CDR3 runs to 15 residues. Germline-derived CDR1 and CDR2 are GTSNPN and SVGIG (reference sequence). V was pared by 1 base and J by 1 base, with 13 bases between. Here the CDR3 DNA reads TGTGCCTGGAGTGGGTCGGGGATTAAGAACACTGAAGCTTTCTTT. This gives the protein CAWSGSGIKNTEAFF.

This clone was recorded only once. The rearrangement uses TRBV9 and TRBJ1-6, with a possible D match to TRBD1 (5 bases). Germline assignment: CDR1 SGDLS and CDR2 YYNGEE. The CDR3 totals 14 residues. V gave up 2 bases and J gave up 8 bases, with 11 bases separating them. This CDR3 is CASSVGVVDSPLHF. The CDR3 nucleotides are TGTGCCAGCAGCGTGGGGGTTGTGGATTCACCCCTCCACTTT.

The rearrangement links TRBV9 to TRBJ2-6, with 8 bases identical to TRBD1. The CDR3 sequence is 18 residues long. Per germline, CDR1 SGDLS and CDR2 YYNGEE. Losses at the gene ends were 3 bases for V and 0 bases for J; bases not matched to a gene: 8. The CDR3 sequence is CASSAGQGPNSGANVLTF. The CDR3 bases are TGTGCCAGCAGCGCCGGACAGGGACCAAACTCTGGGGCCAACGTCCTGACTTTC.

V is TRBV6-1 and J is TRBJ1-5, with 7 bases lining up with TRBD1. The junction had 9 bases not matched to a gene; V was cut back by 6 bases and J by 7 bases. The CDR3 is 14 residues long. The germline CDR1 and CDR2 sequences are MNHNS and SASEGT. CDR3 nucleotide sequence: TGTGCCAGCAGAGAGTCCCGGGACAGCCAGCCCCAGCATTTT. It codes for CASRESRDSQPQHF.